Shown below are 15 T cell receptor beta chains from a single sample sequenced in a study of blood T cell repertoires in COVID-19. Generated by immunoSEQ multiplex PCR, the TCRdb table keeps only in-frame clones and is missing some. The sample consists of 97,000 or so clones, 87% of them appearing once. The sequenced sample was peripheral blood. Source of these receptors: a woman aged 45 to 65 with COVID-19, enrolled during active disease.

This clone was seen only once. This sequence joins TRBV19 and TRBJ2-4; 14 positions agree with TRBD2. With 4 bases clipped from V and 8 bases from J, the junction kept 7 bases outside the gene matches. The CDR3 extends over 16 amino acids. The germline CDR1 and CDR2 sequences are LNHDA and SQIVND (reference sequence). The CDR3 spells CASSTRLAGGQDIQYF. In nucleotides, the CDR3 is TGTGCCAGTAGTACCCGACTAGCGGGGGGGCAGGACATTCAGTACTTC.

This clone occurred once. The chain couples TRBV7-9 to TRBJ2-7; D is perhaps TRBD2 (6 bases). This CDR3 is built from 16 residues. The V and J ends lost 3 bases and 0 bases respectively, with 15 bases between them. Germline CDR1 reads SEHNR; CDR2 reads FQNEAQ (reference sequence). DNA of the CDR3: TGTGCCAGCAGCTTGGAGGTTGCCGGGAGCTCCTACGAGCAGTACTTC. Translated, it gives CASSLEVAGSSYEQYF.

The V call is TRBV13, the J call TRBJ1-1; TRBD1 might be the D (5 bases). Trimming shortened V by 3 bases and J by 1 base, and 6 bases separated the two germline ends. The CDR3 contains 13 residues. Germline V gene lookup returns CDR1 PRHDT and CDR2 FYEKMQ (reference sequence). The CDR3 region has the DNA TGTGCCAGCAGCTTTGGGGCGAACACTGAAGCTTTCTTT. Translated: CASSFGANTEAFF.

This clone was counted a few times. The chain combines TRBV7-3 with TRBJ1-1; 7 positions match TRBD1. From germline, CDR1 is SGHTA and CDR2 FQGTGA. Losses at the gene ends were 1 base for V and 0 bases for J; bases not matched to a gene: 5. This CDR3 has 16 residues. The CDR3 spells CASSLRGDSLNTEAFF. As DNA, the CDR3 is TGTGCCAGCAGCTTAAGAGGGGACAGCTTGAACACTGAAGCTTTCTTT.

This clone was observed a single time. The J gene is TRBJ1-5, the V gene TRBV6-5; no clear D gene. The V gene lost 7 bases and the J gene lost 7 bases, with 20 bases spanning the gap. The CDR3 has 15 residues. Germline V gene sequence: CDR1 MNHEY, CDR2 SVGAGI. CDR3 in amino acids: CASTSEARAGQPQHF. CDR3 nucleotides: TGTGCCAGCACCTCCGAGGCGAGGGCTGGCCAGCCCCAGCATTTT.

The chain is built from TRBV2 and TRBJ1-2; TRBD1 might be the D (6 bases). Trimming left V 6 bases short and J 6 bases short, with 20 bases between. In germline, CDR1 is SNHLY, CDR2 FYNNEI. The CDR3 consists of 15 residues. The CDR3 protein is CASSADWEGVNGYTF. The DNA of the CDR3 is TGTGCCAGCAGCGCTGATTGGGAGGGGGTTAATGGCTACACCTTC.

The rearrangement joins TRBV6-6 to TRBJ2-1; 10 bases align to TRBD2. V gave up 2 bases and J gave up 7 bases; unmatched junction bases: 8. The CDR3 is 16 amino acids. Germline loops: CDR1 MNHNY, CDR2 SVGAGI (reference sequence). CDR3 in amino acids: CASSYPPAGGRNEQFF. The CDR3 region has the DNA TGTGCCAGCAGTTACCCGCCAGCGGGGGGGCGTAATGAGCAGTTCTTC.

The DNA of the CDR3 is TGTGCCTGGACCGGAGCGTGGGGCTACACCTTC. Its protein product is CAWTGAWGYTF. The chain links TRBV30 to TRBJ1-2; D is unresolved. This CDR3 is 11 amino acids long. Trimming removed 4 bases from V and 8 bases from J, with 11 bases in between. Germline CDR1 is GTSNPN and CDR2 is SVGIG (reference sequence).

The V and J genes are TRBV10-3 and TRBJ2-1; D gene ambiguous. The V end was cut by 2 bases, the J end by 10 bases, with 9 bases between. Germline CDR1 ENHRY, CDR2 SYGVKD. The CDR3 consists of 12 residues. The CDR3 nucleotides are TGTGCCATCAGTGAGGAAGCGTACGAGCAGTTCTTC. Translated, it gives CAISEEAYEQFF.

This clone was counted a few times. V gene TRBV7-6 combines with J gene TRBJ1-1; 8 bases align to TRBD1. V lost 2 bases and J lost 1; bases outside the gene matches: 3. The germline V gene encodes CDR1 SGHVS and CDR2 FNYEAQ. This CDR3 spans 15 amino acids. The CDR3: CASSLNRGANTEAFF. The CDR3 DNA reads as TGTGCCAGCAGCTTAAACAGGGGGGCGAACACTGAAGCTTTCTTT.

The CDR3 loop is CASSQDPSGPNTGELFF. The CDR3, as DNA: TGTGCCAGCAGCCAAGATCCTAGCGGCCCGAACACCGGGGAGCTGTTTTTT. This chain joins TRBV4-2 and TRBJ2-2; 7 bases align to TRBD2. V gave up 0 bases and J gave up 0 bases; unmatched junction bases: 4. CDR1 and CDR2 from the germline V gene are LGHNA and YNFKEQ. The CDR3 sequence is 17 residues long.

The rearrangement links TRBV28 to TRBJ1-6; a possible D gene is TRBD1 (6 bases). Germline V gives CDR1 MDHEN, CDR2 SYDVKM. The CDR3 is made up of 14 amino acids. V was trimmed by 4 bases and J by 14 bases, leaving 18 bases between them. Written as DNA, the CDR3 is TGTGCCAGCAGTTCCCGCAGGGGCTCCCTGACCCTCCACTTT. Its translation: CASSSRRGSLTLHF.

The chain has TRBV18 and TRBJ2-5, with 7 positions matching TRBD1. Per germline, CDR1 KGHSH and CDR2 LQKENI. V dropped 0 bases and J dropped 3; count of bases not matched to a gene: 10. This CDR3 is built from 17 residues. DNA for the CDR3: TGTGCCAGCTCACCACCCGGGACAGCGAACTTAGAAGAGACCCAGTACTTC. Its protein is CASSPPGTANLEETQYF.

V is TRBV11-3 and J is TRBJ2-1, with TRBD2 matching over 10 bases. The germline CDR1 and CDR2 sequences are SGHNT and YENEEA. Trimming at V came to 1 base and at J to 0 bases, leaving 6 bases not matched to a gene. The CDR3 has 18 amino acids. The DNA of the CDR3 is TGTGCCAGCAGCTTAGTATCCAGCGGGGGGGCCTCCTACAATGAGCAGTTCTTC. This translates into CASSLVSSGGASYNEQFF.

This rearrangement joins TRBV5-1 to TRBJ1-2; perhaps TRBD1 as D (6 bases). Trimming removed 1 base at V and 8 bases at J, with 12 bases between. Germline assignment: CDR1 SGHRS and CDR2 YFSETQ. The CDR3 length is 13 residues. The CDR3 region is CASSLNRAGGYTF. CDR3 DNA: TGCGCCAGCAGCTTGAACAGGGCAGGGGGCTACACCTTC.